This T cell receptor (beta chain) stems from a study of shared clonotypes between healthy human individuals. Sequencing used immunoSEQ multiplex PCR; TCRdb keeps in-frame clones, though not all of them. This table has about 490,000 clones, about 79% appearing once. This CDR3 has 15 amino acids. V was pared by 3 bases and J by 8 bases, with 17 bases between. Germline lookup yields CDR1 SGHTA and CDR2 FQGNSA. The V and J genes are TRBV7-2 and TRBJ2-1; D gene uncertain. This TCR derives from a woman in her thirties or forties in good health. Some clones in this sample may be carry-over from other donors' samples. Sample: PBMCs. The CDR3 is CASSFDSPRKYEQFF. The CDR3 nucleotides read TGTGCCAGCAGCTTCGACTCACCTCGGAAATATGAGCAGTTCTTC.